Shown below are 20 T cell receptor beta chains from a single sample sequenced in a study of Ad26.COV2.S vaccination and SARS-CoV-2 variants. Repertoires were generated with immunoSEQ multiplex PCR, while TCRdb's copy carries only in-frame clones and drops some. The table records some 410,000 clones, 92% of them present only once. Specified treatment: 15 to 20 received Ad26.COV2.S at low or high dose, single or two shots; about 5 received placebo; per-sample allocation not given. Day 63 following the first vaccine or placebo injection was when the samples were taken. This sample comprised peripheral blood, obtained in a trial of Ad26.COV2.S vaccine versus placebo. These TCRs come from a person aged 18-65 years who received the Ad26.COV2.S COVID-19 vaccine or a placebo.

This sequence joins TRBV2 and TRBJ2-1; D unresolved. The CDR3 is made up of 15 amino acids. Trimming removed 7 bases at V and 1 base at J, with 14 bases between. Germline V lookup: CDR1 SNHLY, CDR2 FYNNEI. The CDR3 bases are TGTGCCAGCACCGAAAATGGGCGATCCTACAATGAGCAGTTCTTC. This sequence encodes CASTENGRSYNEQFF.

This clone has a single count. The rearrangement links TRBV2 to TRBJ2-2; 9 nucleotides match TRBD1. The CDR3 totals 15 residues. Germline CDR1 is SNHLY and CDR2 is FYNNEI. V lost 7 bases and J lost 4; bases outside the gene matches: 7. The CDR3 sequence: CASTLGQGSTGELFF. The CDR3 bases are TGTGCCAGCACCCTGGGACAGGGAAGCACCGGGGAGCTGTTTTTT.

V is TRBV5-8 and J is TRBJ1-5; D remains ambiguous. The CDR3 loop spans 15 amino acids. Germline CDR1 SGHTS, CDR2 YDEGEE. Trimming removed 4 bases at V and 5 bases at J, with 16 bases between. The CDR3 DNA is TGTGCCAGCAGCGCGAGAGGGCCAGGAGATCAGCCCCAGCATTTT. It yields the protein CASSARGPGDQPQHF.

This rearrangement joins TRBV6-6 to TRBJ1-1; the D is unclear. Germline assignment: CDR1 MNHNY and CDR2 SVGAGI (reference sequence). CDR3 length: 14 amino acids. Trimming removed 5 bases from V and 0 bases from J, with 10 bases in between. Written as DNA, the CDR3 is TGTGCCAGCAGTCGGCTCCTCCTGAACACTGAAGCTTTCTTT. Protein: CASSRLLLNTEAFF.

The rearrangement uses TRBV19 and TRBJ1-5; D might be TRBD1 (6 bases). This CDR3 contains 17 residues. Trimming pared 4 bases from V and 2 bases from J, leaving 18 bases between. Germline values: CDR1 LNHDA, CDR2 SQIVND (reference sequence). Here the CDR3 DNA reads TGTGCCAGTAGTAACCCCCAAAACAGGGTTGGCAATCAGCCCCAGCATTTT. Protein product: CASSNPQNRVGNQPQHF.

The chain is built from TRBV24-1 and TRBJ1-5; D is undetermined. The CDR3 runs 14 residues. The germline V and J ends were trimmed by 3 bases and 4 bases, with 9 bases remaining between them. The V gene's germline CDR1 is KGHDR and CDR2 SFDVKD. Here the CDR3 DNA reads TGTGCCACCAGTGATCGACGGACGAATCAGCCCCAGCATTTT. It codes for CATSDRRTNQPQHF.

This clone was seen just once. The V and J genes are TRBV9 and TRBJ1-4, with D possibly TRBD1 on 6 matching bases. Germline assignment: CDR1 SGDLS and CDR2 YYNGEE. The CDR3 length is 14 residues. Trimming shortened V by 4 bases and J by 7 bases, and 14 bases separated the two germline ends. The CDR3 region has the DNA TGTGCCAGCAGCCGGAGGGGGGTTAGTGAAAAACTGTTTTTT. Protein sequence: CASSRRGVSEKLFF.

This clone was counted a single time. For the CDR3, the DNA is TGTGCCAGCAGCTATTATAGCGGGGTCTCCTACGAGCAGTACTTC. Its protein is CASSYYSGVSYEQYF. The rearrangement uses TRBV7-9 and TRBJ2-7; 8 positions agree with TRBD2. Germline loops: CDR1 SEHNR, CDR2 FQNEAQ (reference sequence). The CDR3 runs 15 residues. After removal of 4 bases from V and 0 bases from J, the junction contained 5 bases not matched to a gene.

This clone is a singleton in its sample. The chain uses TRBV27 and TRBJ1-2, with D perhaps matching TRBD1 (6 bases). The V gene lost 5 bases and the J gene lost 4 bases, with 11 bases spanning the gap. CDR3 size: 13 residues. The germline gives CDR1 MNHEY, CDR2 SMNVEV (reference sequence). This chain's CDR3 is CASSDTGFYGYTF. The CDR3 DNA sequence: TGTGCCAGCAGTGACACAGGGTTCTATGGCTACACCTTC.

This chain's CDR3 is CASSDSQNYEQYF. As DNA, the CDR3 is TGTGCCAGCAGTGACTCCCAAAACTACGAGCAGTACTTC. This chain uses TRBV2 with TRBJ2-7, with D hard to call. The CDR3 is 13 residues long. Germline V lookup: CDR1 SNHLY, CDR2 FYNNEI. V lost 3 bases and J lost 3, with 9 bases in between.

This chain links TRBV7-2 with TRBJ2-2, with TRBD1 matching over 7 bases. V shed 5 bases and J 1 base; nucleotides not matched to a gene: 4. Germline lookup yields CDR1 SGHTA and CDR2 FQGNSA. The CDR3 is made up of 15 amino acids. The CDR3 reads CASSARQGNTGELFF. The DNA for the CDR3 is TGTGCCAGCAGCGCGCGACAGGGGAACACCGGGGAGCTGTTTTTT.

In this sample, this clone turned up a few times. This sequence joins TRBV7-9 and TRBJ1-1, with D unclear. The CDR3 contains 12 residues. Trimming pared 4 bases from V and 7 bases from J, leaving 10 bases between. Per germline, CDR1 SEHNR and CDR2 FQNEAQ (reference sequence). The CDR3: CASSSYFNEAFF. The CDR3 DNA reads TGTGCCAGCAGCTCCTACTTCAATGAAGCTTTCTTT.

The V call is TRBV4-3, the J call TRBJ2-2, with 8 bases matching TRBD1. The CDR3 has 18 residues. Germline V gives CDR1 LGHNA, CDR2 YSLEER. V lost 1 base and J lost 5; bases outside the gene matches: 12. The CDR3 nucleotides are TGCGCCAGCAGCCAAGGGGCTATAACGACAGGGGCGACCGGGGAGCTGTTTTTT. Protein product: CASSQGAITTGATGELFF.

The chain is built from TRBV10-1 and TRBJ1-2; D gene uncertain. Per germline, CDR1 WNHNN and CDR2 SYGVQD (reference sequence). V gave up 5 bases and J gave up 2 bases, with 9 bases separating them. The CDR3 length is 13 residues. In nucleotides, the CDR3 is TGCGCCAGCAGTTCCGGCTTAAACTATGGCTACACCTTC. Encoded protein: CASSSGLNYGYTF.

V usage is TRBV9 and J usage is TRBJ2-2, with D unresolved. CDR3 length: 14 residues. The germline gives CDR1 SGDLS, CDR2 YYNGEE. The V gene lost 4 bases and the J gene lost 3 bases, with 10 bases spanning the gap. The CDR3: CASSLSGDTGELFF. As DNA, the CDR3 is TGTGCCAGCAGCTTATCCGGTGACACCGGGGAGCTGTTTTTT.

The rearrangement uses TRBV15 and TRBJ2-1; D may be TRBD1 (5 bases). In germline, CDR1 is LNHNV, CDR2 YYDKDF (reference sequence). This CDR3 region has 13 residues. V was pared by 8 bases and J by 0 bases, with 8 bases between. The CDR3, as DNA: TGTGCCACCGCCCAGGGCTCCTACAATGAGCAGTTCTTC. Translation gives CATAQGSYNEQFF.

The V call is TRBV5-4, the J call TRBJ2-5, with 7 bases matching TRBD1. CDR1 and CDR2 from the germline V gene are SGHNT and YYREEE (reference sequence). V lost 2 bases and J lost 1; bases outside the gene matches: 8. The CDR3 has 16 residues. CDR3 in DNA: TGTGCCAGCAGCTTCCGACCAGGGGGTGGCCAAGAGACCCAGTACTTC. As protein: CASSFRPGGGQETQYF.

This sequence joins TRBV7-2 and TRBJ2-7; no clear D. The CDR3 covers 14 residues. The germline gives CDR1 SGHTA, CDR2 FQGNSA. The V end lost 1 base, the J end lost 3 bases, and 10 bases lay between the germline ends. DNA of the CDR3: TGTGCCAGCAGCTTAGTTGGCAGCATCTACGAGCAGTACTTC. Residues: CASSLVGSIYEQYF.

The J gene is TRBJ1-4, the V gene TRBV4-3; D is ambiguous. Trimming left V 0 bases short and J 3 bases short, with 8 bases between. The CDR3 covers 15 residues. CDR1 is LGHNA and CDR2 is YSLEER in the germline V gene. The CDR3 nucleotides read TGCGCCAGCAGCCAAGATCGCACAGCTAATGAAAAACTGTTTTTT. This codes for CASSQDRTANEKLFF.

V is TRBV5-1 and J is TRBJ2-3, with 10 bases identical to TRBD2. The CDR3 covers 15 residues. J lost 5 bases, V lost 4 bases, and 7 bases had no gene match. CDR1 and CDR2 (germline): SGHRS, YFSETQ. The CDR3, as DNA: TGCGCCAGCAGCAAGAGCGGGGGGGCGGAAGATACGCAGTATTTT. Translated, it gives CASSKSGGAEDTQYF.